This paragraph reports one T cell receptor (beta chain). As yet, its antigen is unknown. 5'RACE template switching with UMIs produced the TCR beta cDNA. Reprocessing the 5' RACE reads, TCRdb reports a single entry for every CDR3 protein and omits DNA. The table counts about 460,000 distinct CDR3 sequences; approximately 1.4% lies in the top ten. The data were taken from a study of T cells expressing NK-cell markers. Study at large: It was from sorted CD3+CD56+NKG2C+, CD3+CD56+NKG2C- and CD3+CD56-NKG2C+ T cells that TCR beta repertoires came. Study-wide results and caveats: A handful of donors had dominant NKG2C+ clonotypes that comprised about 1.0-8% of their CD8+ T cells. The CD3+CD56-NKG2C+ fraction of several donors was likewise dominated by these clonotypes.

This CDR3 spans 14 amino acids. Per germline, CDR1 PRHDT and CDR2 FYEKMQ (reference sequence). The chain combines TRBV13 with TRBJ2-7. Sequenced material: blood T cells: a sorted CD56 or NKG2C T cell subset, CD4+ or CD8+ T cells, or bulk PBMC T cells (not recorded which). The source is a woman between 45 and 65 years old in good health. The CDR3 sequence is CASSLGKGTYEQYF.